This TCR beta chain came from a study of T-cell reconstitution after alpha-beta-depleted transplantation in children. The library targeted TCRbeta and was prepared with unique molecular identifiers. TCRdb re-derived calls from the PCR reads in MiXCR, one entry per CDR3 protein. The sample lists 700,000 to 950,000 distinct CDR3 sequences, roughly 15% occurring once. Regarding the study as a whole: Most T-cell counts and diversity one year after the transplant came from T cells that were newly produced. About two months after transplant, alpha-beta T cells reportedly came from several hundred expanded graft clones. At day 60, the high TCRbeta diversity found in some patients originated from recipient T cells and thymic progenitors that had survived.

This clonotype was picked up many times. Its antigen remains unknown. Germline CDR1 is SEHNR and CDR2 is FQNEAQ (reference sequence). CDR3 length equals 16 residues. V dropped 7 bases and J dropped 1 base, with 19 bases sitting between them. Specimen: PBMCs, mostly from graft donor cells, collected 360 days after TCRalphabeta/CD19-depleted stem cell transplant. The clonotype comes from a male patient under 18 who had a stem cell transplant for acute lymphoblastic leukemia, so the T cells may come from the graft donor. The genes are TRBV7-9 and TRBJ1-1, with D hard to call. The chain's CDR3 is CASTLDRVKRNTEAFF. CDR3 DNA: TGTGCCAGCACCCTAGACCGGGTGAAGAGGAACACTGAAGCTTTCTTT.